Sequencing of this TCR beta chain was carried out in a study of T cell responses to AZD1222 COVID-19 vaccine. Study-wide background: Analysis merged second doses at about 4 or about 12 weeks. Study findings and constraints: Regions left unmutated in variants are reportedly the target of nearly half of spike-specific TCRs. Possibly, clonal diversity was underestimated; donors were largely white British and included more females. Only five or six AZD1222 recipients were seropositive at baseline.

Clones were read by immunoSEQ multiplex PCR, and TCRdb kept only the in-frame ones, dropping some. Of 57,000 or so clones listed, roughly 70% are singletons. V was shortened by 2 bases and J by 8 bases, with 13 bases between the two germline ends. The CDR3 contains 14 residues. The germline CDR1 and CDR2 sequences are MDHEN and SYDVKM. Concerning this clone: Its cognate antigen is unknown.

V is TRBV28 and J is TRBJ2-1; a weak D match, TRBD2 (6 bases). The clonotype was recovered from an adult in good health. The sample in question was peripheral blood, obtained on day 0 of AZD1222 vaccination. This chain's CDR3 is CASSLTWGVDEQFF. DNA for the CDR3: TGTGCCAGCAGTTTAACTTGGGGGGTCGATGAGCAGTTCTTC.